This T cell receptor beta chain was retrieved from a study of response to subunit inactivated influenza vaccine. Broader study findings: Only a handful of new T cells, the authors suggested, are recruited with each seasonal influenza vaccination.

As for this clonotype: The antigen remains unidentified.

From the RT-PCR reads, TCRdb called clonotypes with MiXCR, one entry per CDR3 protein. Among around 530,000 distinct CDR3 sequences, approximately 12% were seen once, and the ten largest hold roughly 10%. Germline values: CDR1 MGHRA, CDR2 YSYEKL. This CDR3 has 17 residues. Trimming removed 1 base from V and 0 bases from J, with 13 bases in between. V usage is TRBV4-1 and J usage is TRBJ2-1, with D unresolved. The source of this sequence is a man between 50 and 59 years old who received an inactivated influenza vaccine. This material consisted of PBMCs from blood, taken on the day of vaccination. The CDR3 DNA follows: TGCGCCAGCAGCCAAGTCGCTTCCGCCGGCTCCTACAATGAGCAGTTCTTC. As protein: CASSQVASAGSYNEQFF.